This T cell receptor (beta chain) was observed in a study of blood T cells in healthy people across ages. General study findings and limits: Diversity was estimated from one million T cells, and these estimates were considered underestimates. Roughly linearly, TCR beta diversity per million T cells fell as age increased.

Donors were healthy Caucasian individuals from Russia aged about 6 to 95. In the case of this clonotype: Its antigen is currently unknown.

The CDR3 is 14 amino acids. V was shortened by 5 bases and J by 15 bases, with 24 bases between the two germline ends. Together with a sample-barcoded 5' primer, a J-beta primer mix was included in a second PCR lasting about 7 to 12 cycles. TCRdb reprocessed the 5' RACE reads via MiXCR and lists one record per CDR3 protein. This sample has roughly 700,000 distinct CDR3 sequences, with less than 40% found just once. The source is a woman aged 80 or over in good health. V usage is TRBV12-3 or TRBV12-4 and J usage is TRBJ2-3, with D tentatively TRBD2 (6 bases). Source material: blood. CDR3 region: CASSHPGRSDMQYF. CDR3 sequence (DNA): TGTGCCAGCAGTCACCCTGGGAGGTCAGATATGCAATATTTT.